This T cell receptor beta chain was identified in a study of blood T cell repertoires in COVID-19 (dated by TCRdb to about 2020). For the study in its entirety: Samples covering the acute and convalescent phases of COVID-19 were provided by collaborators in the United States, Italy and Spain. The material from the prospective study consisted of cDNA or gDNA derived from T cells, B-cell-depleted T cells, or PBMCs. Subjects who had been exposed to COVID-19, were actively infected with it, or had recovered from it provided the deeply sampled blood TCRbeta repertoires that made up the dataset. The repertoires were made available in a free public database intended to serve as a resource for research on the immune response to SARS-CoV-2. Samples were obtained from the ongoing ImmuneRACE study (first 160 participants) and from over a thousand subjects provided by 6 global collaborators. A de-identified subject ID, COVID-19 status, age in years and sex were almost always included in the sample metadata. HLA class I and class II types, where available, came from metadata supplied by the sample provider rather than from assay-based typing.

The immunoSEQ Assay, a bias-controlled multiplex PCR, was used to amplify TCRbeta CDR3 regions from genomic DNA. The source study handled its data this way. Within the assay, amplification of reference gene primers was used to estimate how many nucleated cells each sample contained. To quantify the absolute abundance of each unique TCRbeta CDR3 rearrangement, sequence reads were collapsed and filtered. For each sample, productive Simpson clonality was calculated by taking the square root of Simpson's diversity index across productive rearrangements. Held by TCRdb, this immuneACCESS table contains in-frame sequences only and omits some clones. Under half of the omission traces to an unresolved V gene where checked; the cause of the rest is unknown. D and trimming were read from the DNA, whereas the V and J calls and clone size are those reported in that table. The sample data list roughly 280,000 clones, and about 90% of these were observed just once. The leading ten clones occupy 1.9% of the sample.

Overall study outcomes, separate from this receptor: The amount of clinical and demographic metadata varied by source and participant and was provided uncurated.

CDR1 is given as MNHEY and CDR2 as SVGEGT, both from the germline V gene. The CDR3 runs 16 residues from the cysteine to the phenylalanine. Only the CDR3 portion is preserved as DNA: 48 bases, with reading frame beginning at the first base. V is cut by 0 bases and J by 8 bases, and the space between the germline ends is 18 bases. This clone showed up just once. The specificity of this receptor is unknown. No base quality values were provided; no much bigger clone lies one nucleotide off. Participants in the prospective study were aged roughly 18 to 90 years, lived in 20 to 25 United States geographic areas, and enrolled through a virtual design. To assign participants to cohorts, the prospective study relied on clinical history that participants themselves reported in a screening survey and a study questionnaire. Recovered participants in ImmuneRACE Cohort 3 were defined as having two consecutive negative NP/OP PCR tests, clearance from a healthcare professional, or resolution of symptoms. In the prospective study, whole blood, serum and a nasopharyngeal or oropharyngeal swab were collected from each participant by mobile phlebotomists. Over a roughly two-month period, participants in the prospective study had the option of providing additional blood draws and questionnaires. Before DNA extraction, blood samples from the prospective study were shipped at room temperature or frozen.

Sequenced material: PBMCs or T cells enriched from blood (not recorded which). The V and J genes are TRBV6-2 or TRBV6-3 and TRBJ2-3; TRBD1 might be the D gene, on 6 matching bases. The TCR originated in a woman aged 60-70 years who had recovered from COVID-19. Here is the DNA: TGTGCCAGCAGTTACTCGAGGGACACTTTCGTTGGTACGCAGTATTTT. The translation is CASSYSRDTFVGTQYF.